The sequence of this T cell receptor beta chain was determined in a study of T cell repertoires in cytomegalovirus infection. Study summary: HLA-C-restricted CMV epitopes, recently identified, and well-studied HLA-B-restricted ones were used by the study. Study-level results: Identification of carriers of CMV plus the relevant HLA was achieved through cumulative public TCR beta family frequency.

Germline CDR1 MNHEY, CDR2 SVGAGI. The ends were cut back, 7 bases at V and 4 bases at J, with 13 bases in the middle. The CDR3 is made up of 13 amino acids. Each CDR3 protein gets one entry after TCRdb re-called the reads with MiXCR. The table has roughly 700,000 distinct CDR3 sequences, 33% seen once. This clonotype was counted only a few times. Its matching antigen is unknown. The specimen was cultured PBMCs, collected from culture after CMV antigen stimulation. The TCR sequence derives from a human donor in good health (CMV status not recorded). Some clones in this sample may be carry-over from other donors' samples. This chain uses TRBV6-5 with TRBJ1-1; weak D call: TRBD1 (5 bases). CDR3 sequence reads: CASMGRAGTEAFF. CDR3 DNA sequence: TGTGCCAGCATGGGCAGGGCTGGCACTGAAGCTTTCTTT.